This T cell receptor beta chain was obtained from a study of T-cell reconstitution after alpha-beta-depleted transplantation in children (dated by TCRdb to the mid-2010s). Describing the broader study: The study quantitatively tracked T-cell immune reconstitution after TCRalphabeta/CD19-depleted allogeneic hematopoietic cell transplantation in children using TCR repertoire profiling.

Library generation was performed with PCR. This sample was sequenced with an Illumina HiSeq 2500. TCR libraries were prepared with molecular barcoding, using unique molecular identifiers to normalize TCRbeta repertoire quantification. In-frame beta chains were kept once TCRdb had trimmed the public reads at Q25 with fastp and called clones with MiXCR. Rows are combined by CDR3 protein, so each entry shows the most common genes and DNA. The sample table holds 350,000 to 500,000 distinct CDR3 sequences, of which roughly two fifths were seen once. The top ten constitute under 30% of the sample. As to this clonotype: This clone's antigen is unknown. Base qualities are missing; no much larger clone stands one base away.

What this sample's treatment or condition label stands for: allogeneic hematopoietic cell transplantation with graft depleted of TCRalphabeta T cells and CD19 B cells. The children who served as transplant recipients had been given grafts of TCRalphabeta/CD19-depleted allogeneic hematopoietic cells. Points the paper makes about the study in general: The apparently early recovery of alphabetaT-cell counts about two months after transplant reportedly depended on only several hundred rapidly expanded clones that came from non-depleted graft cells. In some patients, the high TCRbeta diversity seen at day 60 was put down to recipient T cells and intrathymic progenitors that had survived conditioning. Over the following months the frequencies of hyperexpanded clones went down, and after one year T-cell counts and TCRbeta diversity were mostly credited to newly produced T cells.

Per the germline V gene, SGDLS is the CDR1 and YYNGEE is the CDR2. From the cysteine through the phenylalanine, the CDR3 covers 15 amino acids. CDR3 DNA only is kept here, 45 bases in frame from base 1. Unmatched junction bases come to 5, with V trimmed by 3 bases and J by 3 bases. Sequenced here: PBMCs, sampled before TCRalphabeta/CD19-depleted stem cell transplant. This chain is built from TRBV9 and TRBJ2-3, with 9 bases aligning to TRBD1. The receptor's source is a girl aged 2 to 9 with aplastic anemia, due to receive a stem cell transplant. Here the CDR3 is given as CASSAEDRGTDTQYF. Here is the DNA: TGTGCCAGCAGCGCCGAGGACAGGGGTACAGATACGCAGTATTTT.